The 2 T cell receptor beta chains reported below all come from one sample, sequenced in a study of shared clonotypes between healthy human individuals. The assay was immunoSEQ multiplex PCR, and TCRdb's table has in-frame clones only and misses some. The sample gives 1,500,000 or so clones, approximately 96% of which show up once; about 1% is in the top ten. The sequenced sample consisted of naive CD4+ T cells sorted from blood. Subset described: CD45RA+ positively selected. Receptors were obtained from a man younger than 40 in good health.

This sequence joins TRBV15 and TRBJ2-5; D is possibly TRBD1 (7 bases). Germline values: CDR1 LNHNV, CDR2 YYDKDF (reference sequence). The CDR3 is made up of 16 amino acids. With 1 base removed from V and 1 base from J, the gap between germline ends came to 13 bases. Written as DNA, the CDR3 is TGTGCCACCAGCAGAGTTTGGAGGGACAGCCAAGAGACCCAGTACTTC. Protein sequence: CATSRVWRDSQETQYF.

The chain combines TRBV9 with TRBJ2-1; D is unclear. The ends were cut back, 0 bases at V and 9 bases at J, with 10 bases in the middle. The CDR3 runs to 13 residues. Germline assignment: CDR1 SGDLS and CDR2 YYNGEE. This CDR3 is CASSVDVVGEQFF. CDR3 nucleotides: TGTGCCAGCAGCGTAGACGTAGTTGGTGAGCAGTTCTTC.